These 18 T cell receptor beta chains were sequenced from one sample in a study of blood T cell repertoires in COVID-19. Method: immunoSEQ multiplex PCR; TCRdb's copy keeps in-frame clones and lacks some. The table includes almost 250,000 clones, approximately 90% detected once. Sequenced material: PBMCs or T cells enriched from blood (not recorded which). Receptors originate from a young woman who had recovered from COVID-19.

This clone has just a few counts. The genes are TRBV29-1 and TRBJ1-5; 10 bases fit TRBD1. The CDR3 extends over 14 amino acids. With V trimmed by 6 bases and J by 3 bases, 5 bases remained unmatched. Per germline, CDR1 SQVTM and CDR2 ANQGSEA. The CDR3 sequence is CSVMTGGNNQPQHF. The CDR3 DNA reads TGCAGCGTCATGACAGGGGGCAACAATCAGCCCCAGCATTTT.

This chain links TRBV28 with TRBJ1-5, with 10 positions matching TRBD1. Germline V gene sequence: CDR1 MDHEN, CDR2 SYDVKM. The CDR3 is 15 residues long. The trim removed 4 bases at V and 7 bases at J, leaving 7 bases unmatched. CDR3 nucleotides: TGTGCCAGCAGTTCTATAGGACAGGGGGACCAGCCCCAGCATTTT. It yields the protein CASSSIGQGDQPQHF. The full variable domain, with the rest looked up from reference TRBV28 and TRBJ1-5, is DVKVTQSSRYLVKRTGEKVFLECVQDMDHENMFWYRQDPGLGLRLIYFSYDVKMKEKGDIPEGYSVSREKKERFSLILESASTNQTSMYLCASSSIGQGDQPQHFGDGTRLSIL.

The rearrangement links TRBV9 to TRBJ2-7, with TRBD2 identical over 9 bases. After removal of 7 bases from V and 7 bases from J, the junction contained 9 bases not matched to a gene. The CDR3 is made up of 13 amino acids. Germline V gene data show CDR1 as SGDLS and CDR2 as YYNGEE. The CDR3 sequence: CASSSGGSWEQYF. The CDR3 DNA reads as TGTGCCAGCTCGAGCGGGGGGTCCTGGGAGCAGTACTTC. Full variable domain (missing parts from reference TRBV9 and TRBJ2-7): DSGVTQTPKHLITATGQRVTLRCSPRSGDLSVYWYQQSLDQGLQFLIQYYNGEERAKGNILERFSAQQFPDLHSELNLSSLELGDSALYFCASSSGGSWEQYFGPGTRLTVT.

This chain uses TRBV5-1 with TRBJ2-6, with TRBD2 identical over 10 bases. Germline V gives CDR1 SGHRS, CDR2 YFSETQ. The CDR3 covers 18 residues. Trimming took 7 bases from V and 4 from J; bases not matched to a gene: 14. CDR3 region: CASRGSAGGPSGANVLTF. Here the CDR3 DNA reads TGCGCCAGCCGGGGTTCAGCGGGAGGGCCTTCGGGGGCCAACGTCCTGACTTTC.

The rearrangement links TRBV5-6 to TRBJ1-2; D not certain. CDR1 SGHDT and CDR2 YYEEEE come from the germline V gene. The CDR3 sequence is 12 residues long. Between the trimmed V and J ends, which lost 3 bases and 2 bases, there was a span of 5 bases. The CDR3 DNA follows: TGTGCCAGCAGCTCCCTAAACTATGGCTACACCTTC. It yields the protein CASSSLNYGYTF.

For the CDR3, the DNA is TGTGCCAGCAGCTCCTTAAGGCAGGGAGGCTATGGCTACACCTTC. It translates to CASSSLRQGGYGYTF. This chain links TRBV7-6 with TRBJ1-2, with D possibly TRBD1 on 5 matching bases. CDR3 size: 15 residues. V lost 4 bases, J lost 4 bases, and 16 bases lay in between. The V gene's germline CDR1 is SGHVS and CDR2 FNYEAQ.

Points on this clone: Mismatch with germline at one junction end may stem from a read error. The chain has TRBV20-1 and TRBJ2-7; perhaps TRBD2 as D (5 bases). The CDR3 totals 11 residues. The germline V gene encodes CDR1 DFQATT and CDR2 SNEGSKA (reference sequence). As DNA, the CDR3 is TGCAGTGCTACATATGGACTCCGGCCGTCCTTC. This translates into CSATYGLRPSF.

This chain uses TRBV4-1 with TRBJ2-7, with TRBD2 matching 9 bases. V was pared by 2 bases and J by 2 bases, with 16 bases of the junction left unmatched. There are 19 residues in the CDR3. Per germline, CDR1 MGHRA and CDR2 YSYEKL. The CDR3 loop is CASSQKYIRTSEWAYEQYF. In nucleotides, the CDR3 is TGCGCCAGCAGCCAAAAGTATATTAGGACTAGCGAATGGGCCTACGAGCAGTACTTC.

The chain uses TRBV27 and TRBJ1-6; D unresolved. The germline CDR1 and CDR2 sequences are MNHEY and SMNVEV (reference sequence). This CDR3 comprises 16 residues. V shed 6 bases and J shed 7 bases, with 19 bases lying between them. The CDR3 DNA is TGTGCCAGCAGCTTAAGGACTTCTCAGAGGAATTCACCCCTCCACTTT. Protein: CASSLRTSQRNSPLHF.

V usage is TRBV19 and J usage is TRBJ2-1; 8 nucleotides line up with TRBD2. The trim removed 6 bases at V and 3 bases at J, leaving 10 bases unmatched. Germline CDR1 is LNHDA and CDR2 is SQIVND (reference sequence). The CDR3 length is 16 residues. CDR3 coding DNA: TGTGCCAGTAGGTCACACACTAGCGGCCGCTACAATGAGCAGTTCTTC. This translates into CASRSHTSGRYNEQFF.

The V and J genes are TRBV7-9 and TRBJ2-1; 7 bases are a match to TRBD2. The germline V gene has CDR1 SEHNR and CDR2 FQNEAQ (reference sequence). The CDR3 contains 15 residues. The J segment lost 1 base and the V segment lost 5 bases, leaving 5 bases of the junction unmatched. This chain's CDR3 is CASSTSSGSYNEQFF. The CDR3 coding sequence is TGTGCCAGCAGCACCTCTAGCGGATCCTACAATGAGCAGTTCTTC.

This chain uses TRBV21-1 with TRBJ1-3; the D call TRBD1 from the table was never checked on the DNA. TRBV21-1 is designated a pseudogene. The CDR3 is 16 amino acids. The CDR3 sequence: CASSIGQTSSGNTIYF. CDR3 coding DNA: TGTGCCAGCAGCATAGGACAGACGAGCTCTGGAAACACCATATATTTT.

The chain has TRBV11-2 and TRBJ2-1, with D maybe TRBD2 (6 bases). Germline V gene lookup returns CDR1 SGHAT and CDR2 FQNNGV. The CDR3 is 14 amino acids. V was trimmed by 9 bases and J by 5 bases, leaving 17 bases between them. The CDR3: CASTTSTLNNEQFF. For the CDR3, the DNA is TGTGCCAGTACCACTAGCACACTCAACAATGAGCAGTTCTTC.

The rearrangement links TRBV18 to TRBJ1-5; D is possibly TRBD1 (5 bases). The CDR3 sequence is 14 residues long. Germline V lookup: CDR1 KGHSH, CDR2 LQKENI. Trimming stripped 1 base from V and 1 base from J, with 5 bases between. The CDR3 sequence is CASSPRTSNQPQHF. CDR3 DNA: TGTGCCAGCTCACCACGGACAAGCAATCAGCCCCAGCATTTT.

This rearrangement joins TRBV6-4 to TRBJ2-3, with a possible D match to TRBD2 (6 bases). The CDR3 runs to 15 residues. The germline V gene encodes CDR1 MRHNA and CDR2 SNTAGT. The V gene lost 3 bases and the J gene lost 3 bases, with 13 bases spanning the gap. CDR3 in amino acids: CASSERGGITDTQYF. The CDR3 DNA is TGTGCCAGCAGTGAGAGGGGCGGGATTACAGATACGCAGTATTTT.

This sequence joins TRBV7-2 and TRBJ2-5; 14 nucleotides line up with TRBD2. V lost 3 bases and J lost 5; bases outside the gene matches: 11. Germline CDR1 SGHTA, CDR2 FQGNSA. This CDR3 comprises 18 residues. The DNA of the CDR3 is TGTGCCAGCAGCTTGGGGACTAGCGGGAGAGCCGGGGGGGAGACCCAGTACTTC. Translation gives CASSLGTSGRAGGETQYF.

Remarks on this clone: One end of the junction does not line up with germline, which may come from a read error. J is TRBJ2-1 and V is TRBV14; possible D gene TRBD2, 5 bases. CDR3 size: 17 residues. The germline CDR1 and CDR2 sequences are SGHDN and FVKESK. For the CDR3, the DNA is TGTGCCAGCAGCCAAGATCTTCCCGCTAGCTTCTACTATGAGCAGTTCTTC. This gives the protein CASSQDLPASFYYEQFF. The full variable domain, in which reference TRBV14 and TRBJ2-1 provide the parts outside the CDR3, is EAGVTQFPSHSVIEKGQTVTLRCDPISGHDNLYWYRRVMGKEIKFLLHFVKESKQDESGMPNNRFLAERTGGTYSTLKVQPAELEDSGVYFCASSQDLPASFYYEQFFGPGTRLTVL.

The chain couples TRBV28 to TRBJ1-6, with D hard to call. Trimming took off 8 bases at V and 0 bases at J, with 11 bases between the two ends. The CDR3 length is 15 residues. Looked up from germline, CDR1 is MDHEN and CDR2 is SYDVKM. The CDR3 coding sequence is TGTGCCAGCCTTGACATTGCCTCCTATAATTCACCCCTCCACTTT. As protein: CASLDIASYNSPLHF.